Below, 2 T cell receptor beta chains from the same sample are listed, as sequenced in a study of blood T cell repertoires in COVID-19. Data came from immunoSEQ multiplex PCR; TCRdb stores just in-frame clones and leaves some out. The sample consists of 310,000 or so clones, around 90% of them appearing once. Specimen: PBMCs or T cells enriched from blood (not recorded which). The receptors were gathered from a woman under 40 who had recovered from COVID-19.

The chain couples TRBV7-8 to TRBJ1-4, with 10 bases that match TRBD1. After removal of 5 bases from V and 10 bases from J, the junction contained 13 bases not matched to a gene. The CDR3 is 16 residues long. Per germline, CDR1 SGHVS and CDR2 FQNEAQ. This chain's CDR3 is CASSRVTGGASAKLFF. In nucleotides, the CDR3 is TGTGCCAGCAGCCGAGTGACAGGGGGCGCGTCGGCAAAACTGTTTTTT.

This clone came up once. J is TRBJ2-1 and V is TRBV28; 8 nucleotides line up with TRBD2. Looked up from germline, CDR1 is MDHEN and CDR2 is SYDVKM. V lost 8 bases, J lost 7 bases, and 10 bases stayed unmatched. The CDR3 spans 14 residues. The CDR3 DNA follows: TGTGCCAGCGGCGGGGGGTCCGTCGATAATGAGCAGTTCTTC. Residues: CASGGGSVDNEQFF.